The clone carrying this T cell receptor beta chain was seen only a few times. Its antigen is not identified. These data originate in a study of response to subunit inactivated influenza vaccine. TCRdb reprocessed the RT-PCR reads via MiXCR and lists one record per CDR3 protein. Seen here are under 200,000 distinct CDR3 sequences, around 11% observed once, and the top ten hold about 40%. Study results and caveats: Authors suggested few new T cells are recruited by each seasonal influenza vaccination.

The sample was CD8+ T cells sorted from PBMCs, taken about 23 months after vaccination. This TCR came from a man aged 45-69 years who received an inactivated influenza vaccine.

The CDR3 nucleotides read TGTGCCAGCAGCTTCTCCACGTTGAGCAATCAGCCCCAGCATTTT. This gives the protein CASSFSTLSNQPQHF. The chain has TRBV5-6 and TRBJ1-5; the D is unclear. From germline, CDR1 is SGHDT and CDR2 YYEEEE. The V and J ends lost 2 bases and 1 base respectively, with 10 bases between them. The CDR3 extends over 15 amino acids.